Described below is a single T cell receptor (beta chain) sequence and its context. Its cognate antigen is unknown. Clones were sequenced by immunoSEQ multiplex PCR, and TCRdb holds only the in-frame ones, with some missing. Of 180,000 or so clones listed, over 85% are singletons. The germline CDR1 and CDR2 sequences are SGHTS and YDEGEE. The CDR3 loop spans 14 amino acids. V was pared by 3 bases and J by 7 bases, with 16 bases between. This entry belongs to a study of T cell responses to AZD1222 COVID-19 vaccine. Overall study results and limits: Among AZD1222 vaccinees, only 6 or 7 were seropositive at baseline. Among spike-specific TCRs, nearly half reportedly target unmutated variant regions. Donor demographics were predominantly white British with a female majority; clonal diversity may be underestimated. Repertoire sampling happened only post peak T cell response.

This specimen consisted of peripheral blood, obtained 28 days after the second dose of the MenACWY control vaccine. The J gene is TRBJ1-2, the V gene TRBV5-8; D may be TRBD1 (5 bases). The sequence was obtained from an adult who received the MenACWY meningococcal vaccine as a control. The CDR3 loop is CASSSPGFRSGYTF. The CDR3 DNA reads TGTGCCAGCAGCTCGCCAGGGTTTCGAAGTGGCTACACCTTC.